This T cell receptor beta chain was profiled in a study of cytomegalovirus exposure and HLA in healthy donors. Study-wide findings and caveats: Several of the most significant clusters were apparently associated with common viral pathogens in a later analysis.

PCR amplification relied on 60 Vbeta primers (plus 13 Jbeta primers). In the authors' methods: Roughly 10 million shared chains were among around 80 million unique TCR beta chains counted in a later analysis. This table comes from immunoSEQ multiplex PCR, and its TCRdb copy is limited to in-frame clones, with some not included. That table is the source of V, J and clone size, and D and trimming were worked out from the DNA. Of roughly 150,000 clones in the sample, about 76% were seen once. As regards this clone: Its antigen remains unidentified.

V dropped 4 bases and J dropped 9 bases, with 17 bases sitting between them. Per germline, CDR1 SGDLS and CDR2 YYNGEE. The CDR3 contains 14 residues. Sequencing used PBMCs. The chain uses TRBV9 and TRBJ2-1, with a weak D call TRBD1 (6 bases). The TCR comes from a woman between 18 and 29 years old in good health and CMV-seropositive. CDR3: CASSPRDILSEQFF. As DNA, the CDR3 is TGTGCCAGCAGCCCTCGGGACATACTAAGTGAGCAGTTCTTC.